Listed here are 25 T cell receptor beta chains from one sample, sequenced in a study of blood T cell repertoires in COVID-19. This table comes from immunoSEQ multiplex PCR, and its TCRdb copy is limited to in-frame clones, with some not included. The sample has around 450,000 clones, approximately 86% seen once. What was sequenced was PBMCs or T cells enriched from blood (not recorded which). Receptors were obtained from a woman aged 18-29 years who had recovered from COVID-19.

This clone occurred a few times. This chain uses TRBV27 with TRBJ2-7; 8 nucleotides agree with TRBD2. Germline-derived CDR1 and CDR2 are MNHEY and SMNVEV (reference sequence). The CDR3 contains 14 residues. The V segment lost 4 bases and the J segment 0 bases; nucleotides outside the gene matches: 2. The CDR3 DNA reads TGTGCCAGCAGTTCGCTAGCGGGCTCCTACGAGCAGTACTTC. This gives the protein CASSSLAGSYEQYF.

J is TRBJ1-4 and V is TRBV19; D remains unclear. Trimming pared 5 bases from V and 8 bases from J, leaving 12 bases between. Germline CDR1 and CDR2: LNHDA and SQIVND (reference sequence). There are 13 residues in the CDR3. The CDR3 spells CASSPGFIEKLFF. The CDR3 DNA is TGTGCCAGTAGTCCCGGTTTTATCGAAAAACTGTTTTTT.

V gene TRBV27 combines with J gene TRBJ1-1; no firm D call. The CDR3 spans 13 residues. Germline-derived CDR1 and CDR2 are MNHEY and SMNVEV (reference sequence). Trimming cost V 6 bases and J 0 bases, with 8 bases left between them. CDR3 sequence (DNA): TGTGCCAGCAGCCGCGGCCTGAACACTGAAGCTTTCTTT. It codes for CASSRGLNTEAFF.

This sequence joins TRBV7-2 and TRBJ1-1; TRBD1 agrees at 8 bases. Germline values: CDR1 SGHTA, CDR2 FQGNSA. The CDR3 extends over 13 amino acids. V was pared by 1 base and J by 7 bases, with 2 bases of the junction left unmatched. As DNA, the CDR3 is TGTGCCAGCAGCTTAGGAGGACAGGGTGAAGCTTTCTTT. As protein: CASSLGGQGEAFF.

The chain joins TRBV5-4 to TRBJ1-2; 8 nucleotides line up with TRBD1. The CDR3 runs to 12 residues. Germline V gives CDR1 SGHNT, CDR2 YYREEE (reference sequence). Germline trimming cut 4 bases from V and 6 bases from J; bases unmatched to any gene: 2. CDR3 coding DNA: TGTGCCAGCAGCGCGACAGGGGATGGCTACACCTTC. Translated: CASSATGDGYTF.

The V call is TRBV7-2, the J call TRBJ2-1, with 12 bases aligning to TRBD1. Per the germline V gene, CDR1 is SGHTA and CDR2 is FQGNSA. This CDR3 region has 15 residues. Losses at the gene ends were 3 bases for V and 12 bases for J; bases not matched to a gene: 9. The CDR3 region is CASSFTGTGGAGQFF. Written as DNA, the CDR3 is TGTGCCAGCAGCTTTACCGGGACAGGGGGCGCGGGGCAGTTCTTC.

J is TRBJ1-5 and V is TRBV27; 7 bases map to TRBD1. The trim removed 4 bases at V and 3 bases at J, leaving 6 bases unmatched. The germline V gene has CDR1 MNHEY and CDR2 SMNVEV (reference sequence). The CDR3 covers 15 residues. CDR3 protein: CASSSRQGHNQPQHF. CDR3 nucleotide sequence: TGTGCCAGCAGTTCGAGACAGGGCCACAATCAGCCCCAGCATTTT.

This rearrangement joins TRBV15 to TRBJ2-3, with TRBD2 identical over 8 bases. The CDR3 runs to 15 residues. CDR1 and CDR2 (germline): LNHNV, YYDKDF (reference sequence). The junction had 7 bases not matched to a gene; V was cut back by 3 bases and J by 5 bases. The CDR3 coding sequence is TGTGCCACCAGCAGCCCGGGGGGGCGAGGAGATACGCAGTATTTT. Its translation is CATSSPGGRGDTQYF. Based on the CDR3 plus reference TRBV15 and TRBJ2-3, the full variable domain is DAMVIQNPRYQVTQFGKPVTLSCSQTLNHNVMYWYQQKSSQAPKLLFHYYDKDFNNEADTPDNFQSRRPNTSFCFLDIRSPGLGDTAMYLCATSSPGGRGDTQYFGPGTRLTVL.

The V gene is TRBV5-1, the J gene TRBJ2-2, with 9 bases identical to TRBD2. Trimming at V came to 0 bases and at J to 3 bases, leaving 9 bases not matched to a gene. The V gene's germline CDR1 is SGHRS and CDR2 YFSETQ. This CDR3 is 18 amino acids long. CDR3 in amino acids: CASSLVAGGPIDTGELFF. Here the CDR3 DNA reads TGCGCCAGCAGCTTGGTGGCGGGGGGGCCGATAGACACCGGGGAGCTGTTTTTT.

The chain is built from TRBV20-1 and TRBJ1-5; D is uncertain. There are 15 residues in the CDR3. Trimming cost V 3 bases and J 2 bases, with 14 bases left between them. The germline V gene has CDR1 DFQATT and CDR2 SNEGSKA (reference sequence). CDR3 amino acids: CSASRSTMGNQPQHF. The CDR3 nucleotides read TGCAGTGCTAGTCGAAGTACTATGGGCAATCAGCCCCAGCATTTT.

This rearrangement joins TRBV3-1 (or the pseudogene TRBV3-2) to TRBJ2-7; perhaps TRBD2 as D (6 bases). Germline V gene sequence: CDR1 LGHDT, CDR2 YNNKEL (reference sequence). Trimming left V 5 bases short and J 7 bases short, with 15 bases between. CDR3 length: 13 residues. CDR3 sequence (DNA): TGTGCCAGCAGCGGTCGGAGGGTTGGAGAGCAGTACTTC. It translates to CASSGRRVGEQYF.

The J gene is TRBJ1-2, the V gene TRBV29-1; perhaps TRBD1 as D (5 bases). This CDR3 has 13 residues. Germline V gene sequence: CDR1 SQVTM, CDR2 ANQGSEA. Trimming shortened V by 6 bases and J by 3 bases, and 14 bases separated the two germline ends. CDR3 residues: CSVGGGLDYGYTF. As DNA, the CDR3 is TGCAGCGTGGGGGGAGGGCTGGACTATGGCTACACCTTC.

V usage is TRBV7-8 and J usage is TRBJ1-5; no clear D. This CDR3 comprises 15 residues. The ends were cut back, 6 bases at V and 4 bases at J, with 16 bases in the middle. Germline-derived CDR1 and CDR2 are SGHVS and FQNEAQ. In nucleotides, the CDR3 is TGTGCCAGCAGTCTAGGTCCTTCCCTTAATCAGCCCCAGCATTTT. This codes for CASSLGPSLNQPQHF.

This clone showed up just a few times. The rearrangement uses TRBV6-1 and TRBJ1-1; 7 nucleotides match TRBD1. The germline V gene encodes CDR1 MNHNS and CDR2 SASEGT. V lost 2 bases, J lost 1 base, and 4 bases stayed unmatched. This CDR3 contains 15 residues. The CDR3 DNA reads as TGTGCCAGCAGTGAACCCGGGACAGAGAACACTGAAGCTTTCTTT. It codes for CASSEPGTENTEAFF.

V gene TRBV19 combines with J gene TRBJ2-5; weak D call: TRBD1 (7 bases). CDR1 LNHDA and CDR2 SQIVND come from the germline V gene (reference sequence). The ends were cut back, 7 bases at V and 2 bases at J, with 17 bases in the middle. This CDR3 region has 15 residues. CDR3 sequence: CASTVAGGPQETQYF. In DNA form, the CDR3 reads TGTGCCAGTACGGTCGCAGGGGGGCCACAAGAGACCCAGTACTTC.

The CDR3 protein is CASRVQGRETQYF. CDR3 nucleotide sequence: TGTGCCAGCAGAGTACAGGGGCGCGAGACCCAGTACTTC. The chain employs TRBV6-5 and TRBJ2-5; 7 positions agree with TRBD1. CDR3 length: 13 residues. With V trimmed by 6 bases and J by 5 bases, 6 bases remained unmatched. Germline assignment: CDR1 MNHEY and CDR2 SVGAGI.

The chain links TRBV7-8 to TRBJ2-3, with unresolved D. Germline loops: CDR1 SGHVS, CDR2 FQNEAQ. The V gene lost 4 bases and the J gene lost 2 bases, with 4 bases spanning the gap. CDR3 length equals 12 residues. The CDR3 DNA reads TGTGCCAGCAGCTCTAACACAGATACGCAGTATTTT. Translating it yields CASSSNTDTQYF.

Here the CDR3 reads CASSPRRKSSYNEQFF. The CDR3 region has the DNA TGTGCCAGTAGTCCTCGGAGGAAGAGCTCCTACAATGAGCAGTTCTTC. This rearrangement joins TRBV19 to TRBJ2-1; weak D call: TRBD2 (5 bases). Trimming removed 5 bases at V and 0 bases at J, with 14 bases between. CDR3 length equals 16 residues. Germline CDR1 and CDR2: LNHDA and SQIVND (reference sequence).

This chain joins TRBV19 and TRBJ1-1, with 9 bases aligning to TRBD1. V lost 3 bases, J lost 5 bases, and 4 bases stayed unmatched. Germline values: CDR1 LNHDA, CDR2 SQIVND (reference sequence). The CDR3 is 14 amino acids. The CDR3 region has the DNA TGTGCCAGTAGTATTACGACAGGGGGGACTGAAGCTTTCTTT. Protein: CASSITTGGTEAFF.

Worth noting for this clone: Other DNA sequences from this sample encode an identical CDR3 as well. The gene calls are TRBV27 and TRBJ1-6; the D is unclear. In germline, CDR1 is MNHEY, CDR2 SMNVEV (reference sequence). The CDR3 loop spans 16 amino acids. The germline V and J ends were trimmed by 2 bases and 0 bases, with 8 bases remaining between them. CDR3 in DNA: TGTGCCAGCAGTTTAGCGGAGAGCTCCTATAATTCACCCCTCCACTTT. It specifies CASSLAESSYNSPLHF.

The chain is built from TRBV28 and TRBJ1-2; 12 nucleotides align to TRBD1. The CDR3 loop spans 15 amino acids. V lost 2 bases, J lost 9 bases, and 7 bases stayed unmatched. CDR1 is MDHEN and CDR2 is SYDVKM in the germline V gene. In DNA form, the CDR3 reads TGTGCCAGCAGTTTAATAGGGACAGGGGGCCCCAGCTACACCTTC. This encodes CASSLIGTGGPSYTF.

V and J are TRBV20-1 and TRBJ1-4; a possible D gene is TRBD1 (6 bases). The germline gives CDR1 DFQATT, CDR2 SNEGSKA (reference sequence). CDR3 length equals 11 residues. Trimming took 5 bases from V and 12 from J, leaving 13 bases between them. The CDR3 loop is CSARGGAQLFF. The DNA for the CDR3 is TGCAGTGCTCGCGGGGGGGCGCAACTGTTTTTT.

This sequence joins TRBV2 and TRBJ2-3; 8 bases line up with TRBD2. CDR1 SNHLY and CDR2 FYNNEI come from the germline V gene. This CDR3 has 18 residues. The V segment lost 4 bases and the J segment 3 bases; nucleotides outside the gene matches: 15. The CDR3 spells CASSGPHTGGLSTDTQYF. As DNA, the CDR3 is TGTGCCAGCAGTGGACCTCACACGGGGGGGTTATCGACAGATACGCAGTATTTT.

CDR3: CASSKDMNTEAFF. The CDR3 DNA sequence: TGCGCCAGCAGCAAGGACATGAACACTGAAGCTTTCTTT. This sequence joins TRBV5-1 and TRBJ1-1; possible D gene TRBD1, 5 bases. Germline CDR1 reads SGHRS; CDR2 reads YFSETQ. The CDR3 contains 13 residues. V was pared by 4 bases and J by 0 bases, with 7 bases between.

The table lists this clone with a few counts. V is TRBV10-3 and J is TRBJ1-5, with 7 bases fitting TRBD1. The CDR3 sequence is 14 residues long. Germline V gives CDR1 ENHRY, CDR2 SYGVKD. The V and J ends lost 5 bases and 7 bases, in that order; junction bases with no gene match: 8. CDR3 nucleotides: TGTGCCATCAGTCGACAGGGTGGCGAGCAGCCCCAGCATTTT. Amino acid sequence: CAISRQGGEQPQHF.